This T cell receptor gamma chain appears in the sequencing data of a study of gamma-delta T cells after stem cell transplantation. Losses at the gene ends were 1 base for V and 0 bases for J; bases not matched to a gene: 5. Per germline, CDR1 EGSNGY and CDR2 YDSYNSKV. The CDR3 has 16 residues. TCRdb reanalyzed the RT-PCR reads using CATT. In the table there are approximately 1,200 gamma-chain clones, around a sixth of which are singletons. By share, this clone ranks as large (0.1 to 1%). This TCR came from a human donor. It is not recorded whose cells these are; they may come from a transplant donor. This chain joins TRGV2 and TRGJP1. Sequenced: gamma-delta T cells. The CDR3 sequence: CATWDGPYTTGWFKIF. DNA of the CDR3: TGTGCCACCTGGGACGGTCCATATACCACTGGTTGGTTCAAGATATTT.